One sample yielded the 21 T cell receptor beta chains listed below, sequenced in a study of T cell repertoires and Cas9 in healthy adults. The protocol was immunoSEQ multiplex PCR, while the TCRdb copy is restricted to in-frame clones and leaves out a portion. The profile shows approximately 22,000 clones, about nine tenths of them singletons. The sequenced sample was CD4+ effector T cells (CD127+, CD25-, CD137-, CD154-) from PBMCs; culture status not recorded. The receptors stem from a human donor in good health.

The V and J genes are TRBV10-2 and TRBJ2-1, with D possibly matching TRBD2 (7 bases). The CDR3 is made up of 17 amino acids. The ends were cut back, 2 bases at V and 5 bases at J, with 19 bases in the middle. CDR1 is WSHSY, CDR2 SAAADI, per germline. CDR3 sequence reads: CASSEGLGGGTNNEQFF. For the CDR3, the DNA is TGCGCCAGCAGTGAGGGGTTAGGGGGGGGAACAAACAATGAGCAGTTCTTC.

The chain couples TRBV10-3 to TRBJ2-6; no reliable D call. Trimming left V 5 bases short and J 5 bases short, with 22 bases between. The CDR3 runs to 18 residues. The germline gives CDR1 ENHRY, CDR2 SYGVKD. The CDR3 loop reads CAISIQFCRQSRANVLTF. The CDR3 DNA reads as TGTGCCATCAGTATTCAATTCTGTAGACAAAGTCGGGCCAACGTCCTGACTTTC.

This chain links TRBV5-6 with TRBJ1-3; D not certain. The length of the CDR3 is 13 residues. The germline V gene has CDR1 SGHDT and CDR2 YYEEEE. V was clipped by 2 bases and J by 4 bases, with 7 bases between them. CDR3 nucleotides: TGTGCCAGCAGCTTTTCGTGGGGAAACACCATATATTTT. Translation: CASSFSWGNTIYF.

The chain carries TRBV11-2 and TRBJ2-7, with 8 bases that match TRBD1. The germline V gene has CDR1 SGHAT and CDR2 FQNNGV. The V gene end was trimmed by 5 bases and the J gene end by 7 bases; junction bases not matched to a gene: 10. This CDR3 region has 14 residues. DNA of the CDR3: TGTGCCAGCAGCCTCCTCAGGGGGCCGGGAGAGCAGTACTTC. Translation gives CASSLLRGPGEQYF.

The CDR3 sequence: CASSVEQGVIHEQYF. Written as DNA, the CDR3 is TGTGCCAGCAGTGTAGAGCAGGGGGTCATCCACGAGCAGTACTTC. This rearrangement joins TRBV2 to TRBJ2-7, with 7 bases that match TRBD1. CDR1 and CDR2 from the germline V gene are SNHLY and FYNNEI. The ends lost 4 bases at V and 5 bases at J; junction bases unmatched: 11. The CDR3 has 15 amino acids.

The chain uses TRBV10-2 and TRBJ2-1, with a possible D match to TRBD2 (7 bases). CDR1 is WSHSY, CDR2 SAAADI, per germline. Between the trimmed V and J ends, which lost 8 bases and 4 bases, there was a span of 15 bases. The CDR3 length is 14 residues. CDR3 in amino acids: CASGGASVYNEQFF. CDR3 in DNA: TGCGCCAGCGGGGGGGCCAGTGTGTACAATGAGCAGTTCTTC.

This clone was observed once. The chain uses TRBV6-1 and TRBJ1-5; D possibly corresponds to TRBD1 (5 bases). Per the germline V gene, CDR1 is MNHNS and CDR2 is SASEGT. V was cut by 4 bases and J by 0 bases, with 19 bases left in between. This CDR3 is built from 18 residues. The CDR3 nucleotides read TGTGCCAGCAGTGCAGGCTACTTCGACAGACTTAGCAATCAGCCCCAGCATTTT. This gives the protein CASSAGYFDRLSNQPQHF.

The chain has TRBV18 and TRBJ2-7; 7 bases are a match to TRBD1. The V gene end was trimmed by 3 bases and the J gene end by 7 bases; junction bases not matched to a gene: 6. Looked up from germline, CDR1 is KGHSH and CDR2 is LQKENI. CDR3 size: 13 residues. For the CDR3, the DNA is TGTGCCAGCTCACCGGCACAGGGGAGTGAGCAGTACTTC. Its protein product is CASSPAQGSEQYF.

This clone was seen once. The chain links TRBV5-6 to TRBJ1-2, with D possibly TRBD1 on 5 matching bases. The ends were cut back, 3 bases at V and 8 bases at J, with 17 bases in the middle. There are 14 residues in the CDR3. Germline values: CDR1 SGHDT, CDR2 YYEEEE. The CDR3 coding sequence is TGTGCCAGCAGCTCGGTACAGGTTTTGGGAGGCTACACCTTC. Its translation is CASSSVQVLGGYTF.

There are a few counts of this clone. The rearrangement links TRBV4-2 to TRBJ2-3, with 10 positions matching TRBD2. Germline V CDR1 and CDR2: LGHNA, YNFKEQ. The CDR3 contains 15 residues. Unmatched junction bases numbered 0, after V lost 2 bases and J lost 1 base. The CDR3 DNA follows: TGTGCCAGCAGCCAACTAGCGGGGGGCACAGATACGCAGTATTTT. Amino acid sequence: CASSQLAGGTDTQYF.

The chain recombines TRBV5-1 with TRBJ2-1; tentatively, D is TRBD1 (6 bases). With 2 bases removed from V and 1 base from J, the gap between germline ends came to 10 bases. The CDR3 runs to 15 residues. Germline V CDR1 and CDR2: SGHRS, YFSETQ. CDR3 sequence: CASSFRQDSYNEQFF. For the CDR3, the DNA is TGCGCCAGCAGCTTTAGACAGGATTCCTACAATGAGCAGTTCTTC.

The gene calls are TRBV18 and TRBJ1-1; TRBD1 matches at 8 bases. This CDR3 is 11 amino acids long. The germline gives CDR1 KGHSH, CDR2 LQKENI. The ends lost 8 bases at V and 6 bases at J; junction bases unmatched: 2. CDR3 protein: CASRQGSEAFF. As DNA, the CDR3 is TGTGCCAGCCGACAGGGGTCTGAAGCTTTCTTT.

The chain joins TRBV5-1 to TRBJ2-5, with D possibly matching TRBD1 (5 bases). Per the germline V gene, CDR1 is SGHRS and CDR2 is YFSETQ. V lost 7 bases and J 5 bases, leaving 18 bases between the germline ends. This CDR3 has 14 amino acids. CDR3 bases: TGCGCCAGCTCTATCACACAGGCGTGGGAGACCCAGTACTTC. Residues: CASSITQAWETQYF.

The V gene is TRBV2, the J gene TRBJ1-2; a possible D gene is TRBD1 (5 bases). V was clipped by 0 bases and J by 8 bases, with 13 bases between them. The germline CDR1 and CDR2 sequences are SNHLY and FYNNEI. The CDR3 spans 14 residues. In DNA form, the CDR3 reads TGTGCCAGCAGTGAAGCGCTGGGGCCGCTGGGCTACACCTTC. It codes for CASSEALGPLGYTF. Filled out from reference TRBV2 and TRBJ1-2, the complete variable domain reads EPEVTQTPSHQVTQMGQEVILRCVPISNHLYFYWYRQILGQKVEFLVSFYNNEISEKSEIFDDQFSVERPDGSNFTLKIRSTKLEDSAMYFCASSEALGPLGYTFGSGTRLTVV.

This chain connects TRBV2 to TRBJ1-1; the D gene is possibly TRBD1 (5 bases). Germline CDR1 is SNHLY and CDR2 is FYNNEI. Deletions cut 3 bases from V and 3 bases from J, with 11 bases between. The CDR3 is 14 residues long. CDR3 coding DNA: TGTGCCAGCAGTGAGGAGGGGTTCTACACTGAAGCTTTCTTT. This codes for CASSEEGFYTEAFF.

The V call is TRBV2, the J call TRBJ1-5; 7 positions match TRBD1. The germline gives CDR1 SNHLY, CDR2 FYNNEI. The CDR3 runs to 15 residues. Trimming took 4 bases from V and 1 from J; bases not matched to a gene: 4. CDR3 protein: CASSGGTASNQPQHF. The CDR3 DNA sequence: TGTGCCAGCAGTGGGGGGACAGCGAGCAATCAGCCCCAGCATTTT.

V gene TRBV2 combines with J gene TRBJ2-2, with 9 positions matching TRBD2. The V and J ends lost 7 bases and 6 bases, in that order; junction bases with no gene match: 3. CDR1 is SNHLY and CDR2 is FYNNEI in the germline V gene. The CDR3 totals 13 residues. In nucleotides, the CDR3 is TGTGCCAGCATGGGACTAGCCGCCGGGGAGCTGTTTTTT. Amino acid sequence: CASMGLAAGELFF.

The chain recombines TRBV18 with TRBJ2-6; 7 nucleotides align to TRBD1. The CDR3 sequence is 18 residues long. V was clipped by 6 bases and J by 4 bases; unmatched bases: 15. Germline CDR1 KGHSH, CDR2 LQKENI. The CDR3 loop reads CASSLNGQAIAGANVLTF. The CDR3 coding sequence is TGTGCCAGCTCTCTAAACGGACAGGCTATCGCCGGGGCCAACGTCCTGACTTTC.

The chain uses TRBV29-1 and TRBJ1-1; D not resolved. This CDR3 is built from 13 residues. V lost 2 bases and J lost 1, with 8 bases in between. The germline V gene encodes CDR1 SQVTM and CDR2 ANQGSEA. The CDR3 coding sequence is TGCAGCGTTGAAATCGTCAGGAACACTGAAGCTTTCTTT. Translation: CSVEIVRNTEAFF.

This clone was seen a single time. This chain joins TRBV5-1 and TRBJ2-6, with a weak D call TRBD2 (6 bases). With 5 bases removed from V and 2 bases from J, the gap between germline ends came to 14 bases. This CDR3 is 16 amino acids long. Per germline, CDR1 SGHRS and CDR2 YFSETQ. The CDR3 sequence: CASSTGRGAGANVLTF. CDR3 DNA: TGCGCCAGCAGTACCGGGCGGGGCGCTGGGGCCAACGTCCTGACTTTC.

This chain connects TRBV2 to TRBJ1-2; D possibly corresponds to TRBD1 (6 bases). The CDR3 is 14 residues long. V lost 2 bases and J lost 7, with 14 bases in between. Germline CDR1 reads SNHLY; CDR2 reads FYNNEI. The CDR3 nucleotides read TGTGCCAGCAGTGAAACCGGGGGCAGCGGTGGCTACACCTTC. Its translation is CASSETGGSGGYTF.